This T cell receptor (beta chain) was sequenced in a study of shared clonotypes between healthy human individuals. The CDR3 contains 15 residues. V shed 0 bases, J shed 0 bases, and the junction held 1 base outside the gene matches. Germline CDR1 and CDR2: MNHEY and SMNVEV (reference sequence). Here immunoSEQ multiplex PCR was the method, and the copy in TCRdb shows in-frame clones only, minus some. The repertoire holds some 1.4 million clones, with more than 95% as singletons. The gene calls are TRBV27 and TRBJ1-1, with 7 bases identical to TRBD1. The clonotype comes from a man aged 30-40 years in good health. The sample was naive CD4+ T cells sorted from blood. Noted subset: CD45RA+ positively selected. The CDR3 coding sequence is TGTGCCAGCAGTTTATCGAGGGGGCTGAACACTGAAGCTTTCTTT. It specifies CASSLSRGLNTEAFF.